By sample share, the clone carrying this T cell receptor (beta chain) is medium-sized. The antigen is not known. The CDR3 loop spans 12 amino acids. Trimming shortened V by 5 bases and J by 5 bases, and 10 bases separated the two germline ends. The germline V gene encodes CDR1 SEHNR and CDR2 FQNEAQ (reference sequence). These data originate in a study of T cells in Graves' hyperthyroidism and ophthalmopathy. General study points: The model foresaw ophthalmopathy a median around seven months prior to onset.

From RNA transcripts, TCR beta CDR3 regions were amplified. A set of HTBI primers served as the primers for a first-round RT-PCR of the TCR CDR3. TCRdb itself ran the multiplex PCR reads through MiXCR, one entry per CDR3 protein. The sample holds 20,000 to 30,000 distinct CDR3 sequences; roughly 45% are singletons and the top ten take around a tenth. The study excluded patients with uncontrolled infection, other autoimmune disease, pregnancy or lactation. From 9 to 10 ml of fresh peripheral blood, PBMCs were isolated. This sequence originates from a woman aged 25 to 39 with Graves' hyperthyroidism. The sample comprised blood. The chain is built from TRBV7-9 and TRBJ2-7; no firm D call. DNA for the CDR3: TGTGCCAGCAGCACCTCAAGTAACGAGCAGTACTTC. Protein product: CASSTSSNEQYF.